The 20 T cell receptor beta chains below all came from one sample that was sequenced in a study of cytomegalovirus exposure and HLA in healthy donors. Vbeta (60) and Jbeta (13) primers were used in the PCR. Assay: immunoSEQ multiplex PCR; the TCRdb copy retains only in-frame clones and omits some. The table has around 150,000 clones, around 80% seen once. Sequencing input: PBMCs. The receptors stem from a middle-aged man in good health and CMV-seropositive.

V is TRBV28 and J is TRBJ1-3; perhaps TRBD1 as D (5 bases). Trimming left V 5 bases short and J 3 bases short, with 14 bases between. CDR3 length: 15 residues. CDR1 and CDR2 from the germline V gene are MDHEN and SYDVKM. CDR3 loop: CASSLPGKGGNTIYF. Here the CDR3 DNA reads TGTGCCAGCAGTCTCCCAGGGAAGGGTGGAAACACCATATATTTT.

The chain is built from TRBV4-2 and TRBJ2-3, with D perhaps TRBD2 (5 bases). The germline V gene encodes CDR1 LGHNA and CDR2 YNFKEQ. V was shortened by 1 base and J by 3 bases, with 14 bases between the two germline ends. The CDR3 has 16 amino acids. The CDR3 region is CASSQVSGRFTDTQYF. The DNA of the CDR3 is TGTGCCAGCAGCCAAGTGTCGGGGAGATTTACAGATACGCAGTATTTT.

The gene calls are TRBV11-3 and TRBJ2-5; the D gene is possibly TRBD2 (7 bases). V was shortened by 0 bases and J by 5 bases, with 13 bases between the two germline ends. Per germline, CDR1 SGHNT and CDR2 YENEEA. The CDR3 is 15 residues long. Written as DNA, the CDR3 is TGTGCCAGCAGCTTAGAATCCAGGGGAGGGGAGACCCAGTACTTC. This gives the protein CASSLESRGGETQYF.

The chain couples TRBV15 to TRBJ2-7; TRBD2 is a possible D gene (5 bases). The CDR3 covers 13 residues. Germline V gives CDR1 LNHNV, CDR2 YYDKDF (reference sequence). With 5 bases removed from V and 3 bases from J, the gap between germline ends came to 11 bases. The CDR3 nucleotides are TGTGCCACCAGCCCCGGCGAGGGCTACGAGCAGTACTTC. As protein: CATSPGEGYEQYF.

The V call is TRBV7-9, the J call TRBJ2-7; 7 positions agree with TRBD1. J was trimmed by 3 bases and V by 1 base; bases with no gene match: 3. This CDR3 is built from 14 residues. Germline loops: CDR1 SEHNR, CDR2 FQNEAQ (reference sequence). The CDR3 sequence is CASSLEGGIYEQYF. The CDR3 DNA follows: TGTGCCAGCAGCTTAGAAGGGGGCATCTACGAGCAGTACTTC.

This chain joins TRBV18 and TRBJ1-1; D is uncertain. Germline V gives CDR1 KGHSH, CDR2 LQKENI. CDR3 length equals 17 residues. Trimming left V 3 bases short and J 1 base short, with 18 bases between. The CDR3 DNA sequence: TGTGCCAGCTCACCCTTTCACCCAACTCCCACGAACACTGAAGCTTTCTTT. It is translated as CASSPFHPTPTNTEAFF.

The chain has TRBV7-2 and TRBJ2-3; TRBD1 agrees at 10 bases. With V trimmed by 2 bases and J by 5 bases, 4 bases remained unmatched. The CDR3 is 15 residues long. Germline loops: CDR1 SGHTA, CDR2 FQGNSA. The CDR3 spells CASSLSRTGGDTQYF. DNA of the CDR3: TGTGCCAGCAGCTTAAGCCGGACAGGGGGAGATACGCAGTATTTT.

The V call is TRBV5-1, the J call TRBJ2-7; 8 bases agree with TRBD2. The CDR3 sequence is 17 residues long. Per germline, CDR1 SGHRS and CDR2 YFSETQ. J gave up 5 bases and V 4 bases, and 17 bases lay outside the gene matches. The CDR3 protein is CASSRRGTGPGGDEQYF. The CDR3 bases are TGCGCCAGCAGCAGGAGAGGGACCGGTCCGGGAGGGGACGAGCAGTACTTC.

This rearrangement joins TRBV5-1 to TRBJ2-3; 9 bases are a match to TRBD2. The germline CDR1 and CDR2 sequences are SGHRS and YFSETQ. The length of the CDR3 is 14 residues. V was clipped by 5 bases and J by 1 base; unmatched bases: 2. This CDR3 reads CASRVAGGTDTQYF. The CDR3 DNA reads TGCGCCAGCAGGGTAGCGGGAGGCACAGATACGCAGTATTTT.

This clone was observed once. This chain connects TRBV30 to TRBJ2-3; 10 nucleotides agree with TRBD2. Germline CDR1 and CDR2: GTSNPN and SVGIG (reference sequence). V shed 5 bases and J 0 bases; nucleotides not matched to a gene: 2. The CDR3 is made up of 14 amino acids. The CDR3 loop reads CAWGTSASTDTQYF. For the CDR3, the DNA is TGTGCCTGGGGGACTAGCGCAAGCACAGATACGCAGTATTTT.

The chain couples TRBV4-1 to TRBJ1-4, with 8 nucleotides matching TRBD1. Germline CDR1 MGHRA, CDR2 YSYEKL. The CDR3 consists of 17 residues. The trim removed 3 bases at V and 2 bases at J, leaving 8 bases unmatched. The CDR3 here is CASSQRIQGGTNEKLFF. The CDR3 coding sequence is TGCGCCAGCAGCCAGCGTATACAGGGGGGGACTAATGAAAAACTGTTTTTT.

V is TRBV19 and J is TRBJ1-1; unclear D gene. The CDR3 runs 14 residues. With 6 bases removed from V and 3 bases from J, the gap between germline ends came to 14 bases. Germline CDR1 LNHDA, CDR2 SQIVND (reference sequence). Written as DNA, the CDR3 is TGTGCCAGTAGCAAAGGCGCAGGCCACACTGAAGCTTTCTTT. Encoded protein: CASSKGAGHTEAFF.

V and J are TRBV2 and TRBJ2-3, with D maybe TRBD2 (5 bases). Deletions cut 8 bases from V and 4 bases from J, with 25 bases between. From germline, CDR1 is SNHLY and CDR2 FYNNEI. The CDR3 is made up of 17 amino acids. CDR3 region: CASGAALAGPTSDTQYF. CDR3 sequence (DNA): TGTGCCAGCGGCGCGGCACTGGCGGGTCCTACCTCAGATACGCAGTATTTT. The variable domain in full, with the rest retrieved from reference TRBV2 and TRBJ2-3, is EPEVTQTPSHQVTQMGQEVILRCVPISNHLYFYWYRQILGQKVEFLVSFYNNEISEKSEIFDDQFSVERPDGSNFTLKIRSTKLEDSAMYFCASGAALAGPTSDTQYFGPGTRLTVL.

This clone has only one observation. This chain joins TRBV4-3 and TRBJ1-6, with 8 positions matching TRBD1. CDR1 and CDR2 from the germline V gene are LGHNA and YSLEER. With 4 bases clipped from V and 10 bases from J, the junction kept 9 bases outside the gene matches. The CDR3 has 15 residues. The CDR3 DNA is TGCGCCAGCAGCCCTGGACAGGGAGGGCCCTCACCCCTCCACTTT. Amino acids: CASSPGQGGPSPLHF.

The chain combines TRBV6-5 with TRBJ1-5; D uncertain. The V and J ends lost 4 bases and 3 bases respectively, with 16 bases between them. Germline V gives CDR1 MNHEY, CDR2 SVGAGI. CDR3 size: 16 residues. CDR3 amino acids: CASSFYRAGLNQPQHF. The CDR3 bases are TGTGCCAGCAGTTTCTACCGGGCCGGACTCAATCAGCCCCAGCATTTT.

The chain joins TRBV14 to TRBJ2-1, with 10 bases fitting TRBD2. Losses at the gene ends were 4 bases for V and 3 bases for J; bases not matched to a gene: 6. CDR3 length equals 16 residues. Looked up from germline, CDR1 is SGHDN and CDR2 is FVKESK. CDR3 amino acids: CASSPQLAGVYNEQFF. The CDR3 DNA sequence: TGTGCCAGCAGCCCCCAGCTAGCGGGGGTCTACAATGAGCAGTTCTTC.

V and J are TRBV9 and TRBJ2-5, with D tentatively TRBD2 (7 bases). The CDR3 sequence is 16 residues long. Trimming left V 4 bases short and J 0 bases short, with 16 bases between. Germline V gene data show CDR1 as SGDLS and CDR2 as YYNGEE. The chain's CDR3 is CASSKGGGVDQETQYF. CDR3 nucleotides: TGTGCCAGCAGCAAGGGGGGGGGAGTCGACCAAGAGACCCAGTACTTC.

This chain connects TRBV6-1 to TRBJ2-7, with 8 bases identical to TRBD1. The germline CDR1 and CDR2 sequences are MNHNS and SASEGT. V trimming: 0 bases; J trimming: 13 bases; junction bases outside the gene matches: 14. This CDR3 contains 15 residues. Written as DNA, the CDR3 is TGTGCCAGCAGTGAAGCGCTTGGTATCGGCAGGGGGCAATACTTC. Amino acids: CASSEALGIGRGQYF.

The chain is built from TRBV13 and TRBJ2-1, with TRBD1 matching 11 bases. The V gene end was trimmed by 4 bases and the J gene end by 9 bases; junction bases not matched to a gene: 11. Germline CDR1 reads PRHDT; CDR2 reads FYEKMQ (reference sequence). The CDR3 runs to 16 residues. The CDR3 sequence: CASSSEGGTGGFEQFF. CDR3 sequence (DNA): TGTGCCAGCAGCTCCGAAGGGGGGACAGGGGGTTTTGAGCAGTTCTTC.

The chain has TRBV30 and TRBJ1-3; D ambiguous. Per germline, CDR1 GTSNPN and CDR2 SVGIG (reference sequence). The CDR3 has 13 amino acids. V lost 2 bases and J lost 0, with 5 bases in between. The CDR3 is CAWSTDSGNTIYF. The CDR3 DNA sequence: TGTGCCTGGAGTACAGACTCTGGAAACACCATATATTTT. Filled out from reference TRBV30 and TRBJ1-3, the complete variable domain reads SQTIHQWPATLVQPVGSPLSLECTVEGTSNPNLYWYRQAAGRGLQLLFYSVGIGQISSEVPQNLSASRPQDRQFILSSKKLLLSDSGFYLCAWSTDSGNTIYFGEGSWLTVV.